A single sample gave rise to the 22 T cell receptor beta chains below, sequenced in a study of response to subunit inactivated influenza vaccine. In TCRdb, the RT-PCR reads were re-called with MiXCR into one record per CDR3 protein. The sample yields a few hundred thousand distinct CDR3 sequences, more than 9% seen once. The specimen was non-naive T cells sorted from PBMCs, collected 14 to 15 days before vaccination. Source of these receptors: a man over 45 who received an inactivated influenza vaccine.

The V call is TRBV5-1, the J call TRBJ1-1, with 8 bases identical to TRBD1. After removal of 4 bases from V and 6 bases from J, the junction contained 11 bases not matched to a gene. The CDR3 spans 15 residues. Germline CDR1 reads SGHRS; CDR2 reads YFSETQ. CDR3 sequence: CASSQRQGREAEAFF. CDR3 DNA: TGCGCCAGCAGCCAGAGACAGGGGAGGGAAGCTGAAGCTTTCTTT. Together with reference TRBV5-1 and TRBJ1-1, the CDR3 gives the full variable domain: KAGVTQTPRYLIKTRGQQVTLSCSPISGHRSVSWYQQTPGQGLQFLFEYFSETQRNKGNFPGRFSGRQFSNSRSEMNVSTLELGDSALYLCASSQRQGREAEAFFGQGTRLTVV.

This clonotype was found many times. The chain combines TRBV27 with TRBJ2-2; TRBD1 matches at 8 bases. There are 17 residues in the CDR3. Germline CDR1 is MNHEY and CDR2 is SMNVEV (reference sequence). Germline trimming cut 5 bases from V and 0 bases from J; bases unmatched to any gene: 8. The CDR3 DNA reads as TGTGCCAGCAGTCATCCGGCGACAGGGGCGAACACCGGGGAGCTGTTTTTT. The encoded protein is CASSHPATGANTGELFF.

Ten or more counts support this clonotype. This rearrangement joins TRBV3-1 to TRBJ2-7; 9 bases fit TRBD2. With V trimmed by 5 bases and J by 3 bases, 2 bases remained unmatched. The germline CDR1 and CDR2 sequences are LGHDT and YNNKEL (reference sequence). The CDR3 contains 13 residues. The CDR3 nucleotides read TGTGCCAGCAGCAGCGGGGGGATCTACGAGCAGTACTTC. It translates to CASSSGGIYEQYF.

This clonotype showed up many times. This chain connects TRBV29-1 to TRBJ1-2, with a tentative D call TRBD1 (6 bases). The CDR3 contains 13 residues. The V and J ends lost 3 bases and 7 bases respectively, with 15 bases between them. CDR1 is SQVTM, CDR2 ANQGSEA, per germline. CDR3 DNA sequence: TGCAGCGTTGATCTGGGGGCTAAACGTGGCTACACCTTC. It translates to CSVDLGAKRGYTF.

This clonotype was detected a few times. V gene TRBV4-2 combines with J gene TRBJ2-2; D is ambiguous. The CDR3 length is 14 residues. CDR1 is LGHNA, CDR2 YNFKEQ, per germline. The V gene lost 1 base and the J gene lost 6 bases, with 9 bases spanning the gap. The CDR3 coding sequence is TGTGCCAGCAGCCAAGTCCAAGACCCCGGGGAGCTGTTTTTT. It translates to CASSQVQDPGELFF.

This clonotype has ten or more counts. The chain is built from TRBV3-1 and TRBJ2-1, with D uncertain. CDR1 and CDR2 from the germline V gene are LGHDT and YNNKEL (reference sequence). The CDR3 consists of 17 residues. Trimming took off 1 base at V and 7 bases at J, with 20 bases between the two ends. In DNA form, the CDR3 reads TGTGCCAGCAGCCAAGTTGGTGCCGTTCGGCTACTAAATGAGCAGTTCTTC. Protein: CASSQVGAVRLLNEQFF.

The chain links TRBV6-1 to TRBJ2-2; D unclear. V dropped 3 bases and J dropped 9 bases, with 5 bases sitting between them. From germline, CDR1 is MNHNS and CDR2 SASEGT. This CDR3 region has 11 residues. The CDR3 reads CASSDGWELFF. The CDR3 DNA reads TGTGCCAGCAGTGACGGGTGGGAGCTGTTTTTT.

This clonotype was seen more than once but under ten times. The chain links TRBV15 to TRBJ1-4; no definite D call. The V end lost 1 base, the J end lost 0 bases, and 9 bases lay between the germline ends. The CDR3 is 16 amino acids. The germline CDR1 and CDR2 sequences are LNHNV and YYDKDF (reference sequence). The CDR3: CATSRGSTATNEKLFF. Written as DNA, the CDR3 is TGTGCCACCAGCAGAGGATCGACGGCAACTAATGAAAAACTGTTTTTT.

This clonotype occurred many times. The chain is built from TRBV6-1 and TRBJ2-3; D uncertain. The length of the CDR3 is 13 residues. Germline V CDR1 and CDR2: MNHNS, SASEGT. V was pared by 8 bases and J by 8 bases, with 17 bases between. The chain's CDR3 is CASSSPQTGTQYF. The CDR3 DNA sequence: TGTGCCAGCTCAAGCCCTCAGACCGGTACGCAGTATTTT.

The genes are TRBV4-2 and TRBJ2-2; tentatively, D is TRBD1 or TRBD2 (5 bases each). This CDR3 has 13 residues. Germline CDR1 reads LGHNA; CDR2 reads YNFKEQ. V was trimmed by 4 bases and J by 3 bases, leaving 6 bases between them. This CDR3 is CASSRGDTGELFF. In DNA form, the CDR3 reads TGTGCCAGCAGCCGAGGGGACACCGGGGAGCTGTTTTTT.

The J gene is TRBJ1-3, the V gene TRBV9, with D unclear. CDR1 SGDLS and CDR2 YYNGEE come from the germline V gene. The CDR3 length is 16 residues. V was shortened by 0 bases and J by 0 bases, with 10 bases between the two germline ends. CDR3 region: CASSVASGYSGNTIYF. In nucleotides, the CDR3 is TGTGCCAGCAGCGTAGCTTCAGGATACTCTGGAAACACCATATATTTT. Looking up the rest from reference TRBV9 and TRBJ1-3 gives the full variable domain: DSGVTQTPKHLITATGQRVTLRCSPRSGDLSVYWYQQSLDQGLQFLIQYYNGEERAKGNILERFSAQQFPDLHSELNLSSLELGDSALYFCASSVASGYSGNTIYFGEGSWLTVV.

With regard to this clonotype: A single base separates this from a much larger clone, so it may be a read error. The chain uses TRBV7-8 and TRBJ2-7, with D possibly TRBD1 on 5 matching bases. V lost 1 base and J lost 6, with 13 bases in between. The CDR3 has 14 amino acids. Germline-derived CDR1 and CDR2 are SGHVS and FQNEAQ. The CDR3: CASSLGTSSLEQYF. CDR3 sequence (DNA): TGTGCCAGCAGCTTAGGGACATCTTCCCTCGAGCAGTACTTC.

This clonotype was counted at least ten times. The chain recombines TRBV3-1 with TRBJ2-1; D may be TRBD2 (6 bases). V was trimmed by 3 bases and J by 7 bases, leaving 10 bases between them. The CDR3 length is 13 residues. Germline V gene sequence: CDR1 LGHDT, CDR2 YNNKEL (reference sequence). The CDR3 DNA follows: TGTGCCAGCAGCCAGGGACTCCGTAATGAGCAGTTCTTC. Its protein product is CASSQGLRNEQFF.

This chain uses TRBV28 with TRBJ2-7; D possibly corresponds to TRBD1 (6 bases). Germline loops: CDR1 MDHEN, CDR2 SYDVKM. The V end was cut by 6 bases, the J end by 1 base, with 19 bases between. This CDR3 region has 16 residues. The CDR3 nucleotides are TGTGCCAGCAGATTACAGGGACCCCCCAAATCCTACGAGCAGTACTTC. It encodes CASRLQGPPKSYEQYF.

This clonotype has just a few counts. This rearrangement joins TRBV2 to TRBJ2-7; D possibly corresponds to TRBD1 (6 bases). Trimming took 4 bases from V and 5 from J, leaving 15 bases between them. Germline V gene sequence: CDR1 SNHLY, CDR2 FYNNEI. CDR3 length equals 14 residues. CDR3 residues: CASSVSTGPNEQYF. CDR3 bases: TGTGCCAGCAGTGTCAGTACAGGGCCTAACGAGCAGTACTTC.

CDR3 nucleotide sequence: TGTGCCACCAGTGCACTAGCGGGGGTTGACAATGAGCAGTTCTTC. This encodes CATSALAGVDNEQFF. The rearrangement uses TRBV24-1 and TRBJ2-1; 11 bases align to TRBD2. The V segment lost 5 bases and the J segment 5 bases; nucleotides outside the gene matches: 4. The CDR3 contains 15 residues. Germline V gene data show CDR1 as KGHDR and CDR2 as SFDVKD.

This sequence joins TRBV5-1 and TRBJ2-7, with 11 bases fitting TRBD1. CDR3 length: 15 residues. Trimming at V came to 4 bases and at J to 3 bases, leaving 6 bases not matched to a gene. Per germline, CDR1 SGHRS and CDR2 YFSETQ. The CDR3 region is CASSGGTGGFYEQYF. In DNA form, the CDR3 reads TGCGCCAGCAGCGGGGGGACAGGGGGTTTCTACGAGCAGTACTTC.

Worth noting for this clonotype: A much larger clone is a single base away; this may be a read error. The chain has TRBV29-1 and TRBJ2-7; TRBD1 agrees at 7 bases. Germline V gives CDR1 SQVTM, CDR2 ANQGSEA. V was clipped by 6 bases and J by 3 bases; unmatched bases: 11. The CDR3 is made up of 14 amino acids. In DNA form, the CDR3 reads TGCAGCGTGGTCGCCGGGACAGTTTACTACGAGCAGTACTTC. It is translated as CSVVAGTVYYEQYF.

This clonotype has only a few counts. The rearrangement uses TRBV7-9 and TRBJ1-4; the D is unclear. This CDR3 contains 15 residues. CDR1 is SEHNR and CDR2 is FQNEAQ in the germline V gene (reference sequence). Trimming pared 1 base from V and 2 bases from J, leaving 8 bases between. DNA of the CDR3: TGTGCCAGCAGCTTAGGTGTCGGCACTAATGAAAAACTGTTTTTT. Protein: CASSLGVGTNEKLFF.

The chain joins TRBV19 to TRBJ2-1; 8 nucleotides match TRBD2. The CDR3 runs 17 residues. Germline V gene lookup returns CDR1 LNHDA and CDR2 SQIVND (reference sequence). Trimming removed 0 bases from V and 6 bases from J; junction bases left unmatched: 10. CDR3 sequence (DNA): TGTGCCAGTAGTATAGATCGACTAGCGCCCCGGTCCAATGAGCAGTTCTTC. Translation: CASSIDRLAPRSNEQFF. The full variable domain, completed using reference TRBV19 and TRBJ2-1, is DGGITQSPKYLFRKEGQNVTLSCEQNLNHDAMYWYRQDPGQGLRLIYYSQIVNDFQKGDIAEGYSVSREKKESFPLTVTSAQKNPTAFYLCASSIDRLAPRSNEQFFGPGTRLTVL.

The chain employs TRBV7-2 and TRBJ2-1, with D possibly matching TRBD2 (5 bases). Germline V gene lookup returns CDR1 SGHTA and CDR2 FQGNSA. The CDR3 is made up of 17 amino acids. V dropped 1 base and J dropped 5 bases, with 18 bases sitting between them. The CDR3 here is CASSLGLTTVTNNEQFF. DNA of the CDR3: TGTGCCAGCAGCTTAGGGCTGACTACCGTCACCAACAATGAGCAGTTCTTC.

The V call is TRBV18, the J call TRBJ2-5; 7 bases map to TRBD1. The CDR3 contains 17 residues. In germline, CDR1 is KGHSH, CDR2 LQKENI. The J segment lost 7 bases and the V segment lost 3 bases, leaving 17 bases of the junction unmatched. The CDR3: CASSPIVGKNHRGTQYF. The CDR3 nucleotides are TGTGCCAGCTCACCGATCGTTGGAAAAAACCACAGGGGGACCCAGTACTTC.